The clone carrying this T cell receptor beta chain appeared many times. The antigen is not known. The sample belongs to a study of glioma-infiltrating T cells. With 5 bases removed from V and 2 bases from J, the gap between germline ends came to 19 bases. The germline CDR1 and CDR2 sequences are MDHEN and SYDVKM. This CDR3 is 17 amino acids long. Using RNA template, CDR3s of TCR alpha and beta were amplified with iRepertoire arm-PCR. MiXCR, run by TCRdb on the multiplex PCR reads, gives a single entry per CDR3 protein. The sample consists of about 130,000 distinct CDR3 sequences, about 22% of them appearing once. Study-level findings and limits: CDR3 overlap between tissue and blood was very small.

The source of this sequence is a human donor with low-grade glioma or glioblastoma, undergoing nonglioma brain surgery, or in good health (not recorded which). The rearrangement joins TRBV28 to TRBJ1-5; possible D gene TRBD1, 6 bases. The sequenced sample was glioma tissue, nonneoplastic brain tissue, or PBMCs (not recorded which). CDR3 coding DNA: TGTGCCAGCAGTCCCGCCCTCGTAAGACAGGGCAATCAGCCCCAGCATTTT. Its translation: CASSPALVRQGNQPQHF.